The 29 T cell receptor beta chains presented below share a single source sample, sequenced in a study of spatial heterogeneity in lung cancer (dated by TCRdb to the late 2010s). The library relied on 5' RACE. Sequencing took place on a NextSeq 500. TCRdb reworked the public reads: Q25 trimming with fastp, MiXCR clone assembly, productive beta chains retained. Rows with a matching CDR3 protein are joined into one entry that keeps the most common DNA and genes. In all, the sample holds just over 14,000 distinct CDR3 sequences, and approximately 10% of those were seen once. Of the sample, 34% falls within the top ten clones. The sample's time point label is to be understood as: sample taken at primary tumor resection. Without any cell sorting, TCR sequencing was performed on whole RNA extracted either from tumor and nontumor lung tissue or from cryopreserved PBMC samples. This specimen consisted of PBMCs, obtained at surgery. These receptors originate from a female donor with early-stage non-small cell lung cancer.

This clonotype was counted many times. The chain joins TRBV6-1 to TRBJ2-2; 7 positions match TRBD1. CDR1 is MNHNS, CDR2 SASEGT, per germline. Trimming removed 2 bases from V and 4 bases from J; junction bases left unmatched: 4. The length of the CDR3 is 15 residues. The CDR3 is CASSETGTVTGELFF. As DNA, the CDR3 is TGTGCCAGCAGTGAAACCGGGACAGTCACCGGGGAGCTGTTTTTT.

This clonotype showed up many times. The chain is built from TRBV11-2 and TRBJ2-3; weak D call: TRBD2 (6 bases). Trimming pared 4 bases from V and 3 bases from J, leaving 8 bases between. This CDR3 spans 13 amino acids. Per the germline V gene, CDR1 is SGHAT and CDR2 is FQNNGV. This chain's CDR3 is CASSSGGTDTQYF. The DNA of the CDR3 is TGTGCCAGCAGCTCCGGAGGGACAGATACGCAGTATTTT.

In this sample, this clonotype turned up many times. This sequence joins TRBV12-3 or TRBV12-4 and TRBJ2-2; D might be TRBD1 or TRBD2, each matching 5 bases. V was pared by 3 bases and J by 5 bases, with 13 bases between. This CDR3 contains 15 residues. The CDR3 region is CASSFLRGRTGELFF. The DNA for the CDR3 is TGTGCCAGCAGTTTTTTGAGGGGTCGAACCGGGGAGCTGTTTTTT.

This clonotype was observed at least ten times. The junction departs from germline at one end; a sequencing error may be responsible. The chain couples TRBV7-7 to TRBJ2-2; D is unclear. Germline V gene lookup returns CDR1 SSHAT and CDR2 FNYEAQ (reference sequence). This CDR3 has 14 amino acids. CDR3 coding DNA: TGTGCTAGCAGCTTAAGATTAGGAGCCGGGGAGCTGTTTTTT. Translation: CASSLRLGAGELFF.

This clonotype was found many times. CDR3 in DNA: TGTGCCAGCAGCCGGGAAGTTCCGAACACTGAAGCTTTCTTT. Amino acid sequence: CASSREVPNTEAFF. The chain has TRBV14 and TRBJ1-1; no clear D gene. The V gene lost 4 bases and the J gene lost 1 base, with 10 bases spanning the gap. The CDR3 is 14 amino acids. Germline CDR1 is SGHDN and CDR2 is FVKESK.

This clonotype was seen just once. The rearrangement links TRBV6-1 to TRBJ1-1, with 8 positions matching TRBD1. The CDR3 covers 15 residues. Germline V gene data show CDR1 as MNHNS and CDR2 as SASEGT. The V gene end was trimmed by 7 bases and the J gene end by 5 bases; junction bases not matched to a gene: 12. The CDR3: CASNLVQGVWTEAFF. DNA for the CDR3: TGTGCCAGCAACCTCGTACAGGGGGTTTGGACTGAAGCTTTCTTT.

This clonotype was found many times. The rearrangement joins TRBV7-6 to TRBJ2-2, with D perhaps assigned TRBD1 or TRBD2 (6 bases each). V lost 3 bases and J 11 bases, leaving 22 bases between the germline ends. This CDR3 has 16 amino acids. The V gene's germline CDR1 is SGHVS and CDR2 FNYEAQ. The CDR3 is CASSLEVGGQSGELFF. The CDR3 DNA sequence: TGTGCCAGCAGCTTGGAAGTGGGGGGCCAATCGGGAGAGCTGTTTTTT. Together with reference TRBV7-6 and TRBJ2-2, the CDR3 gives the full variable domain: GAGVSQSPRYKVTKRGQDVALRCDPISGHVSLYWYRQALGQGPEFLTYFNYEAQQDKSGLPNDRFSAERPEGSISTLTIQRTEQRDSAMYRCASSLEVGGQSGELFFGEGSRLTVL.

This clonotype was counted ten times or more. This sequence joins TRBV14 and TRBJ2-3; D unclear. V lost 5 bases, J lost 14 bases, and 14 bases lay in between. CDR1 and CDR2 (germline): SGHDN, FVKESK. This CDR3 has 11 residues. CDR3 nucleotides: TGTGCCAGCAGCGCGACATTTGTTTTGTATTTT. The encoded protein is CASSATFVLYF.

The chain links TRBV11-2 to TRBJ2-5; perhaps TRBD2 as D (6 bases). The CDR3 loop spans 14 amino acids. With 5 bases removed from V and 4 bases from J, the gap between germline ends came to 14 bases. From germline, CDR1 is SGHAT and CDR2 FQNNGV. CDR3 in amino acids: CASSHRGLRETQYF. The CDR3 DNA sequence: TGTGCCAGCAGCCACCGGGGGTTGAGAGAGACCCAGTACTTC.

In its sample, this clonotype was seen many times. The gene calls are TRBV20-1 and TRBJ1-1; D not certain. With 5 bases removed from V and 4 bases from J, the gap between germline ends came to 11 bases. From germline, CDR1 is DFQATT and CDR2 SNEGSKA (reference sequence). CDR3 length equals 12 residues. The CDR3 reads CSAPRGGTEAFF. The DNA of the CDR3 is TGCAGTGCTCCCCGCGGAGGCACTGAAGCTTTCTTT.

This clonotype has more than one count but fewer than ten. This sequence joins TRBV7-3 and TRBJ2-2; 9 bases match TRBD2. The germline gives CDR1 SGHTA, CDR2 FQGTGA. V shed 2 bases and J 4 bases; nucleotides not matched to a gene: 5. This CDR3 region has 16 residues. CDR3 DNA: TGTGCCAGCAGCTTATCGGGACTAGCAAGCACCGGGGAGCTGTTTTTT. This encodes CASSLSGLASTGELFF.

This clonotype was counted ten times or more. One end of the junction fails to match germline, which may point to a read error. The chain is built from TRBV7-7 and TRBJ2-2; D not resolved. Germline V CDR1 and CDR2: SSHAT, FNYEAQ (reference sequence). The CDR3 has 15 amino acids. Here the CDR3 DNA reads TGTGCTAGCAGCTTAGTCGGGCTGAACACCGGGGAGCTGTTTTTT. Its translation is CASSLVGLNTGELFF.

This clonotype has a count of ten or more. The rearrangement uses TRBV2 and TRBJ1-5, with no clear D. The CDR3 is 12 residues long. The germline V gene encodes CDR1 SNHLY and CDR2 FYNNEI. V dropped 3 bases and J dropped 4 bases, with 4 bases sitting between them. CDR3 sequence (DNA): TGTGCCAGCAGTGACGGGAATCAGCCCCAGCATTTT. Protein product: CASSDGNQPQHF.

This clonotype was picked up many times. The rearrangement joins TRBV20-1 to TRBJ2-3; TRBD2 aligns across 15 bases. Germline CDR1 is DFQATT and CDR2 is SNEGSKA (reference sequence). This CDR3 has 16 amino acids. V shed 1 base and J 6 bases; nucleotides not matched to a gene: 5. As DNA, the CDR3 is TGCAGTGCTAGAGGAGGGACTAGCGGGGGGATCGATACGCAGTATTTT. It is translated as CSARGGTSGGIDTQYF.

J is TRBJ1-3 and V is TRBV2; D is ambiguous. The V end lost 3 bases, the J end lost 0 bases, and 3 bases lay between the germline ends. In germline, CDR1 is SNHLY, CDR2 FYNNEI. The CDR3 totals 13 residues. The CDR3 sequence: CASSEVSGNTIYF. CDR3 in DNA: TGTGCCAGCAGTGAGGTCTCTGGAAACACCATATATTTT.

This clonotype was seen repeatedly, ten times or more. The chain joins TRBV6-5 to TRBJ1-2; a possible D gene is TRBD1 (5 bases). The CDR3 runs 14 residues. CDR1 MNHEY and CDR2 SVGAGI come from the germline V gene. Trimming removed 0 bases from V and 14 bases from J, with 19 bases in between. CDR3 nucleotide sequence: TGTGCCAGCAGTTACTCGGGTTATGGAGAGAACAGGACCTTC. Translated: CASSYSGYGENRTF.

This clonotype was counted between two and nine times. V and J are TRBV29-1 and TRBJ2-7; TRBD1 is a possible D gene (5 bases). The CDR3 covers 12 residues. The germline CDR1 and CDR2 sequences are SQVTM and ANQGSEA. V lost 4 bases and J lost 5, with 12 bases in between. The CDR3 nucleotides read TGCAGCGTTGGGCAGGGTAGTCACGAGCAGTACTTC. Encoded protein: CSVGQGSHEQYF.

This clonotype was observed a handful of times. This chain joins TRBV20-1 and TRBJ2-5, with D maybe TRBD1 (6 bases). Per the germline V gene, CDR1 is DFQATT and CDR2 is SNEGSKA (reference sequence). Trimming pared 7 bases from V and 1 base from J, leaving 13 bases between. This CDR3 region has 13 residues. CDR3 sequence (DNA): TGCAGTGGCCGGCAGGGGATCCAAGAGACCCAGTACTTC. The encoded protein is CSGRQGIQETQYF.

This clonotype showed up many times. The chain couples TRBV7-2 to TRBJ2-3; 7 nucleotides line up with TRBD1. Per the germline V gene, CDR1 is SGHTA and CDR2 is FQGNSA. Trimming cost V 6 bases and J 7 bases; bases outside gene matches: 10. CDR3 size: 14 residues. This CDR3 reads CASSRKTGLHTQYF. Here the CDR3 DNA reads TGTGCCAGCAGTCGCAAGACAGGGCTGCATACGCAGTATTTT.

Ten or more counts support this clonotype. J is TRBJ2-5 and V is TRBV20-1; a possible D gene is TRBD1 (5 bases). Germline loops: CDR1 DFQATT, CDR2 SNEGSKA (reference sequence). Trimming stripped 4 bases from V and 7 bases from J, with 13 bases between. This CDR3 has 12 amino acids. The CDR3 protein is CSAKEGAGTQYF. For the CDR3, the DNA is TGCAGTGCTAAGGAAGGGGCCGGGACCCAGTACTTC.

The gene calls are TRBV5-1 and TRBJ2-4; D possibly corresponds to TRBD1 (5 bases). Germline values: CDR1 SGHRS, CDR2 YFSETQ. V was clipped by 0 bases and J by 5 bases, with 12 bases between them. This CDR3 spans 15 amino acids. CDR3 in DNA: TGCGCCAGCAGCTTGGTGGCAGGGTTTGAAAACATTCAGTACTTC. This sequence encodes CASSLVAGFENIQYF. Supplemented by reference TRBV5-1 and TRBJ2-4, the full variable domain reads KAGVTQTPRYLIKTRGQQVTLSCSPISGHRSVSWYQQTPGQGLQFLFEYFSETQRNKGNFPGRFSGRQFSNSRSEMNVSTLELGDSALYLCASSLVAGFENIQYFGAGTRLSVL.

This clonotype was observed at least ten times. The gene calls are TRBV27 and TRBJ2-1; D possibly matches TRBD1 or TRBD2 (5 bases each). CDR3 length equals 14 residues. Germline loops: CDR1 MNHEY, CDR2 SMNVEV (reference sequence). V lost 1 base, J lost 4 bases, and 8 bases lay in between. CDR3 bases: TGTGCCAGCAGTTTATGGGACGGGTACAATGAGCAGTTCTTC. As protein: CASSLWDGYNEQFF.

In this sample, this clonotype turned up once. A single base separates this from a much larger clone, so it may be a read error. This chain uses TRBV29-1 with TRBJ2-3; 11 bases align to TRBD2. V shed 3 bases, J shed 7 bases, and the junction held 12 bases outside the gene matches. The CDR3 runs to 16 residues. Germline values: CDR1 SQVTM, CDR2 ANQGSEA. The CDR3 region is CSVDLAGGLPLYTQYF. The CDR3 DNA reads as TGCAGCGTTGATCTAGCGGGGGGCCTCCCACTGTATACGCAGTATTTT.

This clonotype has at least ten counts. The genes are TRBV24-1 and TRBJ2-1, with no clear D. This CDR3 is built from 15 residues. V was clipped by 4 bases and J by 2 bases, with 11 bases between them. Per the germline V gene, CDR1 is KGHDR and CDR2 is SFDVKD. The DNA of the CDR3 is TGTGCCACCAGTGACCCCGGACGGACCTACAATGAGCAGTTCTTC. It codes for CATSDPGRTYNEQFF.

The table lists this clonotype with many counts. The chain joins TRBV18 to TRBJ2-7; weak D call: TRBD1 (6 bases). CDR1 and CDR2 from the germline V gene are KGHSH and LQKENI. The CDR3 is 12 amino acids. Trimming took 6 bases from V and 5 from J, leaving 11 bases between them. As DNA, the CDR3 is TGTGCCAGCTCGCCCACAGGGAACGAGCAGTACTTC. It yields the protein CASSPTGNEQYF.

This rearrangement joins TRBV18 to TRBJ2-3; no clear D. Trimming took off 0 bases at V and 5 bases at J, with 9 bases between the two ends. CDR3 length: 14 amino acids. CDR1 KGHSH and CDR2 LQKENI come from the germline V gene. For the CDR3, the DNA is TGTGCCAGCTCACCACCGTCGGTCATAGATACGCAGTATTTT. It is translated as CASSPPSVIDTQYF.

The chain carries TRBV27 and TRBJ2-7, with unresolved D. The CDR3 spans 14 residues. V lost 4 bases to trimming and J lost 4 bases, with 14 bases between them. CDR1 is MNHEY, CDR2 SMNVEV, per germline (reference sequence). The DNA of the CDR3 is TGTGCCAGCAGTTCCCCGTCGGGCGTTTACGAGCAGTACTTC. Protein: CASSSPSGVYEQYF.

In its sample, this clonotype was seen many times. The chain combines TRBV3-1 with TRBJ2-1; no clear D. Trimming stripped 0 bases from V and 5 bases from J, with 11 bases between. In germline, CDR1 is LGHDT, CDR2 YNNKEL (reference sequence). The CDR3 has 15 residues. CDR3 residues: CASSQDRPINNEQFF. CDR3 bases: TGTGCCAGCAGCCAAGATCGCCCTATAAACAATGAGCAGTTCTTC.

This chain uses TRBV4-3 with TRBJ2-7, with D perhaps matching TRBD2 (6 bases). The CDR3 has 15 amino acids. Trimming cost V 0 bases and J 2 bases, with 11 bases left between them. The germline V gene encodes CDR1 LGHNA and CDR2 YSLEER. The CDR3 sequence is CASSQDSGVPYEQYF. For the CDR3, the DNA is TGCGCCAGCAGCCAAGATTCGGGGGTTCCCTACGAGCAGTACTTC.